The 31 T cell receptor beta chains below come from one sample, sequenced in a study of T cell clones after liver transplantation (dated by TCRdb to between 2019 and 2020). The library was obtained by the immunoSEQ multiplex PCR assay. The immuneACCESS repertoire file appears here via TCRdb, limited to in-frame rearrangements. These files lack a portion of the clones; in checked studies, under half of the deficit traces to unresolved V genes, and the cause of the others is not known. For this sample the table gives roughly 120,000 clones, of which roughly nine tenths were detected only once. The ten largest account for roughly 0.8% of the sample. The sample was CD4+ T cells from blood, taken 12 months after liver transplant. The receptors derive from a human patient who received a liver transplant. Some T cells may have been brought in with the graft after a transplant.

The chain employs TRBV2 and TRBJ2-5, with unresolved D. Trimming took 5 bases from V and 0 from J, leaving 7 bases between them. This CDR3 has 13 amino acids. The V gene's germline CDR1 is SNHLY and CDR2 FYNNEI. In DNA, the CDR3 is TGTGCCAGCAGTCTGAACAACCAAGAGACCCAGTACTTC. It encodes CASSLNNQETQYF.

The chain is built from TRBV4-2 and TRBJ1-1; 8 bases line up with TRBD1. Germline trimming cut 5 bases from V and 6 bases from J; bases unmatched to any gene: 5. The CDR3 covers 13 residues. Per the germline V gene, CDR1 is LGHNA and CDR2 is YNFKEQ. The CDR3 sequence: CASSADREAEAFF. DNA for the CDR3: TGTGCCAGCAGCGCGGACAGGGAGGCTGAAGCTTTCTTT.

This clone was recorded a few times. This rearrangement joins TRBV5-5 to TRBJ1-3; D ambiguous. V was trimmed by 1 base and J by 4 bases, leaving 15 bases between them. The CDR3 runs to 16 residues. Germline V lookup: CDR1 SGHKS, CDR2 YYEKEE (reference sequence). CDR3 loop: CASSLTTIDSGNTIYF. In nucleotides, the CDR3 is TGTGCCAGCAGCTTGACAACGATTGATTCCGGAAACACCATATATTTT.

This chain connects TRBV4-2 to TRBJ2-3; 10 positions agree with TRBD1. This CDR3 comprises 17 residues. The V gene's germline CDR1 is LGHNA and CDR2 YNFKEQ. V gave up 3 bases and J gave up 1 base; unmatched junction bases: 7. The CDR3 DNA is TGTGCCAGCAGCCAGGGCGTCGACAGGGGGCGCACAGATACGCAGTATTTT. Translating it yields CASSQGVDRGRTDTQYF.

This clone came up a few times. The V call is TRBV18, the J call TRBJ2-7; TRBD1 matches at 10 bases. Germline-derived CDR1 and CDR2 are KGHSH and LQKENI. This CDR3 region has 18 residues. V gave up 0 bases and J gave up 4 bases; unmatched junction bases: 12. CDR3 nucleotides: TGTGCCAGCTCACCACCCCCCCTGAACCGGGACAGGGGTTACGAGCAGTACTTC. It encodes CASSPPPLNRDRGYEQYF.

The V gene is TRBV12-5, the J gene TRBJ1-5; 9 bases match TRBD1. V was pared by 5 bases and J by 6 bases, with 8 bases of the junction left unmatched. The CDR3 sequence is 15 residues long. CDR1 is LGHNT and CDR2 is FRNRAP in the germline V gene. This CDR3 reads CASGQDRGGSQPQHF. In nucleotides, the CDR3 is TGTGCTAGTGGTCAGGACAGGGGAGGTAGTCAGCCCCAGCATTTT.

The V call is TRBV19, the J call TRBJ2-1, with 16 bases matching TRBD2. The V gene end was trimmed by 7 bases and the J gene end by 15 bases; junction bases not matched to a gene: 24. The germline gives CDR1 LNHDA, CDR2 SQIVND (reference sequence). This CDR3 contains 19 residues. In DNA, the CDR3 is TGTGCCAGTAATCCGGGACTAGCGGGAGGGGGGTTTTCCTCAAGCCTGACGTTCTTC. Translation gives CASNPGLAGGGFSSSLTFF.

The J gene is TRBJ2-5, the V gene TRBV7-6; D is unresolved. Germline CDR1 SGHVS, CDR2 FNYEAQ. Deletions cut 3 bases from V and 5 bases from J, with 16 bases between. The CDR3 is made up of 15 amino acids. The CDR3 DNA reads as TGTGCCAGCAGCTTTGGGTTGTCAAGTAGGGAGACCCAGTACTTC. Its protein product is CASSFGLSSRETQYF.

The CDR3 sequence is CASGPGRNQPQHF. In DNA form, the CDR3 reads TGTGCCAGCGGTCCGGGACGCAATCAGCCCCAGCATTTT. This chain uses TRBV7-2 with TRBJ1-5, with D possibly matching TRBD1 (5 bases). This CDR3 is 13 amino acids long. Looked up from germline, CDR1 is SGHTA and CDR2 is FQGNSA. The V end lost 8 bases, the J end lost 2 bases, and 10 bases lay between the germline ends. Looking up the rest from reference TRBV7-2 and TRBJ1-5 gives the full variable domain: GAGVSQSPSNKVTEKGKDVELRCDPISGHTALYWYRQSLGQGLEFLIYFQGNSAPDKSGLPSDRFSAERTGGSVSTLTIQRTQQEDSAVYLCASGPGRNQPQHFGDGTRLSIL.

The chain joins TRBV7-2 to TRBJ2-3, with a weak D call TRBD2 (5 bases). The CDR3 spans 15 residues. V was pared by 3 bases and J by 2 bases, with 12 bases between. Germline V gene lookup returns CDR1 SGHTA and CDR2 FQGNSA. DNA for the CDR3: TGTGCCAGCAGCTTGCAGACTACCAACACAGATACGCAGTATTTT. As protein: CASSLQTTNTDTQYF.

The genes are TRBV7-3 and TRBJ2-3; D is perhaps TRBD2 (6 bases). Per germline, CDR1 SGHTA and CDR2 FQGTGA. CDR3 length: 15 amino acids. The V and J ends lost 5 bases and 5 bases respectively, with 17 bases between them. Here the CDR3 reads CASSTHSGLVDTQYF. The CDR3 region has the DNA TGTGCCAGCAGCACCCACTCGGGACTTGTAGATACGCAGTATTTT.

The chain has TRBV7-3 and TRBJ2-7; 10 bases are a match to TRBD2. Germline CDR1 is SGHTA and CDR2 is FQGTGA. The CDR3 is 13 residues long. Germline trimming cut 4 bases from V and 3 bases from J; bases unmatched to any gene: 0. The CDR3 bases are TGTGCCAGCAGCTCTAGCGGGGGCTACGAGCAGTACTTC. Encoded protein: CASSSSGGYEQYF.

The V and J genes are TRBV6-5 and TRBJ2-7; TRBD1 matches 9 bases. CDR3 length: 14 residues. J lost 1 base, V lost 6 bases, and 4 bases had no gene match. Germline CDR1 MNHEY, CDR2 SVGAGI. The CDR3 loop is CASRDRGHSYEQYF. For the CDR3, the DNA is TGTGCCAGCAGGGACAGGGGTCATTCCTACGAGCAGTACTTC.

V gene TRBV10-1 combines with J gene TRBJ2-1; 7 bases fit TRBD1. V was clipped by 6 bases and J by 10 bases; unmatched bases: 6. CDR3 size: 12 residues. Germline V lookup: CDR1 WNHNN, CDR2 SYGVQD (reference sequence). Written as DNA, the CDR3 is TGCGCCAGCAGCAGACAGGGCCGAGAGCAGTTCTTC. Protein sequence: CASSRQGREQFF.

This chain links TRBV19 with TRBJ2-1; a weak D match, TRBD1 (5 bases). The V gene lost 5 bases and the J gene lost 9 bases, with 26 bases spanning the gap. Germline values: CDR1 LNHDA, CDR2 SQIVND (reference sequence). CDR3 length: 17 residues. For the CDR3, the DNA is TGTGCCAGTAGTGTGAGGCCAGGTCGGACAATGGGCGGTGAGCAGTTCTTC. Translation gives CASSVRPGRTMGGEQFF.

The rearrangement links TRBV14 to TRBJ1-3; D unclear. The CDR3 length is 16 residues. CDR1 and CDR2 from the germline V gene are SGHDN and FVKESK. V was shortened by 0 bases and J by 0 bases, with 9 bases between the two germline ends. The CDR3, as DNA: TGTGCCAGCAGCCAAGACAGAGAGTACTCTGGAAACACCATATATTTT. Amino acid sequence: CASSQDREYSGNTIYF.

This rearrangement joins TRBV5-1 to TRBJ2-5; the D gene is possibly TRBD1 (5 bases). CDR3 size: 15 residues. Germline V gene sequence: CDR1 SGHRS, CDR2 YFSETQ. V lost 0 bases, J lost 3 bases, and 12 bases lay in between. CDR3 amino acids: CASSLEVGREETQYF. The DNA of the CDR3 is TGCGCCAGCAGCTTGGAAGTTGGCAGGGAAGAGACCCAGTACTTC.

The chain links TRBV25-1 to TRBJ1-2, with D uncertain. Trimming removed 4 bases from V and 4 bases from J, with 7 bases in between. Germline loops: CDR1 MGHDK, CDR2 SYGVNS. CDR3 length: 12 residues. CDR3 residues: CASSVGSYGYTF. The CDR3 DNA reads as TGTGCCAGCAGTGTGGGCAGCTATGGCTACACCTTC.

V gene TRBV7-9 combines with J gene TRBJ2-7; 7 positions match TRBD1. In germline, CDR1 is SEHNR, CDR2 FQNEAQ (reference sequence). After removal of 1 base from V and 1 base from J, the junction contained 4 bases not matched to a gene. The length of the CDR3 is 15 residues. CDR3 bases: TGTGCCAGCAGCTTAGGCTGGGACAGTTCCTACGAGCAGTACTTC. This codes for CASSLGWDSSYEQYF.

CDR3 amino acids: CASIPGSRNEQFF. CDR3 bases: TGTGCCAGCATCCCGGGATCCCGAAATGAGCAGTTCTTC. The chain couples TRBV6-1 to TRBJ2-1; maybe TRBD2 (5 bases). Deletions cut 7 bases from V and 7 bases from J, with 14 bases between. Germline CDR1 MNHNS, CDR2 SASEGT. This CDR3 is 13 amino acids long.

This chain uses TRBV19 with TRBJ2-1; TRBD1 aligns across 9 bases. This CDR3 has 13 residues. The V gene end was trimmed by 7 bases and the J gene end by 9 bases; junction bases not matched to a gene: 7. Germline CDR1 and CDR2: LNHDA and SQIVND (reference sequence). In DNA form, the CDR3 reads TGTGCCAGTATCGGACAGGGGAGGGGTGAGCAGTTCTTC. Translated: CASIGQGRGEQFF.

The chain joins TRBV10-3 to TRBJ1-1; D is ambiguous. The CDR3 runs to 14 residues. V lost 2 bases to trimming and J lost 1 base, with 8 bases between them. The germline gives CDR1 ENHRY, CDR2 SYGVKD. As DNA, the CDR3 is TGTGCCATCAGTGAGGCGGCAGGGAACACTGAAGCTTTCTTT. Protein product: CAISEAAGNTEAFF.

This sequence joins TRBV2 and TRBJ2-7, with D possibly being TRBD1 or TRBD2 (6 bases each). CDR3 length: 16 residues. Germline CDR1 and CDR2: SNHLY and FYNNEI. Trimming cost V 8 bases and J 4 bases, with 24 bases left between them. In DNA, the CDR3 is TGTGCCAGCCAAAGGGGGACCCGGAGGGCCCAGTACGAGCAGTACTTC. Translation gives CASQRGTRRAQYEQYF.

The CDR3 is CASSLPSGRTGELFF. For the CDR3, the DNA is TGTGCCAGCAGCTTGCCTAGCGGGAGAACGGGGGAGCTGTTTTTT. V usage is TRBV11-2 and J usage is TRBJ2-2; TRBD2 agrees at 10 bases. Germline CDR1 and CDR2: SGHAT and FQNNGV. The length of the CDR3 is 15 residues. V shed 3 bases, J shed 8 bases, and the junction held 6 bases outside the gene matches.

This sequence joins TRBV10-3 and TRBJ1-5; TRBD1 might be the D (6 bases). The V end lost 0 bases, the J end lost 1 base, and 16 bases lay between the germline ends. From germline, CDR1 is ENHRY and CDR2 SYGVKD. This CDR3 has 18 amino acids. The CDR3 DNA is TGTGCCATCAGTGAGTCGTCACAGGGTAGGGTAAGCAATCAGCCCCAGCATTTT. Its translation is CAISESSQGRVSNQPQHF.

This clone showed up just once. This chain links TRBV7-2 with TRBJ1-4; weak D call: TRBD1 (5 bases). V gave up 3 bases and J gave up 4 bases, with 12 bases separating them. Germline assignment: CDR1 SGHTA and CDR2 FQGNSA. CDR3 size: 15 residues. The CDR3 region has the DNA TGTGCCAGCAGCTTCTTCAAGGGGCTTAATGAAAAACTGTTTTTT. The encoded protein is CASSFFKGLNEKLFF. Combining the CDR3 with reference TRBV7-2 and TRBJ1-4 gives the whole variable domain GAGVSQSPSNKVTEKGKDVELRCDPISGHTALYWYRQSLGQGLEFLIYFQGNSAPDKSGLPSDRFSAERTGGSVSTLTIQRTQQEDSAVYLCASSFFKGLNEKLFFGSGTQLSVL.

The gene calls are TRBV4-3 and TRBJ2-7; D tentatively reads TRBD1 or TRBD2 (6 bases each). V gave up 4 bases and J gave up 4 bases, with 20 bases separating them. The CDR3 runs to 16 residues. The germline V gene encodes CDR1 LGHNA and CDR2 YSLEER. CDR3 DNA: TGCGCCAGCAGCCGTGACACAGGGAGAGGGGGGTACGAGCAGTACTTC. Translation gives CASSRDTGRGGYEQYF.

The chain carries TRBV28 and TRBJ2-7; 7 bases align to TRBD1. Germline V gives CDR1 MDHEN, CDR2 SYDVKM. J lost 1 base, V lost 6 bases, and 9 bases had no gene match. CDR3 length: 15 amino acids. The CDR3 DNA is TGTGCCAGCAGGTCTACCGGGACAGTGTCCTACGAGCAGTACTTC. Encoded protein: CASRSTGTVSYEQYF.

This CDR3 is CAISEPRGQGKETQYF. The CDR3 DNA reads as TGTGCCATCAGTGAGCCACGGGGACAGGGGAAAGAGACCCAGTACTTC. The J gene is TRBJ2-5, the V gene TRBV10-3; 10 bases align to TRBD1. The germline V gene has CDR1 ENHRY and CDR2 SYGVKD. The J segment lost 3 bases and the V segment lost 2 bases, leaving 6 bases of the junction unmatched. The CDR3 contains 16 residues.

V is TRBV4-3 and J is TRBJ2-7; TRBD2 aligns across 7 bases. V shed 1 base and J 4 bases; nucleotides not matched to a gene: 7. This CDR3 region has 15 residues. CDR1 LGHNA and CDR2 YSLEER come from the germline V gene. CDR3 amino acids: CASSQGGGGGYEQYF. In nucleotides, the CDR3 is TGCGCCAGCAGCCAAGGGGGGGGAGGCGGATACGAGCAGTACTTC.

The chain uses TRBV30 and TRBJ2-5; D may correspond to TRBD1 or TRBD2 (5 bases each). Trimming removed 2 bases from V and 5 bases from J, with 9 bases in between. Germline lookup yields CDR1 GTSNPN and CDR2 SVGIG (reference sequence). CDR3 length: 12 amino acids. CDR3 sequence reads: CAWSSGAETQYF. CDR3 bases: TGTGCCTGGAGTTCCGGGGCGGAGACCCAGTACTTC.